Sequencing of this TCR beta chain was carried out in a study of human T cells and chemical hapten exposure. Study as a whole: Sensitization used 2% DPC on around 2 cm by around 2 cm upper inner arm skin. How much TCR each sample yielded varied, mostly because pooled library volumes differed slightly. Patients, mostly women, had alopecia areata, alopecia totalis or alopecia universalis. Whole-study findings and limits: Relative to controls, expanded TCRs formed significantly more large CDR3 similarity clusters.

This clonotype appeared many times. The antigen is undetermined. Noted time point: patch test 1, 2 weeks after DPC sensitization. Treatment in this sample: therapeutic diphenylcyclopropenone sensitization with weekly scalp DPC. In TCRdb, the RACE reads were re-called with MiXCR into one record per CDR3 protein. The sample includes nearly 80,000 distinct CDR3 sequences, about a tenth of them seen just once. Sequenced material: whole blood, taken in connection with sensitization to the hapten diphenylcyclopropenone (DPC). The receptor comes from a woman aged 50 to 65 with alopecia areata. Some clones in this sample may be carry-over from other donors' samples.

CDR3 residues: CASRMGRDRNSPLHF. DNA of the CDR3: TGTGCCAGTAGAATGGGCCGGGACAGGAATTCACCCCTCCACTTT. This chain links TRBV19 with TRBJ1-6; 8 bases line up with TRBD1. Germline V lookup: CDR1 LNHDA, CDR2 SQIVND (reference sequence). V was clipped by 6 bases and J by 7 bases; unmatched bases: 8. The CDR3 is 15 amino acids.